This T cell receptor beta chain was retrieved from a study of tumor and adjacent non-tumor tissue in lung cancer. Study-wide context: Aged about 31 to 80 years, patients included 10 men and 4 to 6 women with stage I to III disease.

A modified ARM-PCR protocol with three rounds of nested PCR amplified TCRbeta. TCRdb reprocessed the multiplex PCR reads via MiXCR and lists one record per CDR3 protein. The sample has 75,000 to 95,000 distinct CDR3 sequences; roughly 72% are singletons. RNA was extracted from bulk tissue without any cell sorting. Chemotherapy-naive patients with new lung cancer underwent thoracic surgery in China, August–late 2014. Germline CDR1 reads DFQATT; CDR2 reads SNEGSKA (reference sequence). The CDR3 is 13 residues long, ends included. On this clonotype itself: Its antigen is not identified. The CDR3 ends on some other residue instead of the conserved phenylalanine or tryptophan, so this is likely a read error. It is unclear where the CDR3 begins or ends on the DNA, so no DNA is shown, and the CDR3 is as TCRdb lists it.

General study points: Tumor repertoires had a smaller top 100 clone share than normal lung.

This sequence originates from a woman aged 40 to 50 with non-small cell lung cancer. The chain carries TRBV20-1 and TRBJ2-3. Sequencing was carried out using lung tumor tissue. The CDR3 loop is CSPSGTTLNTQCI.